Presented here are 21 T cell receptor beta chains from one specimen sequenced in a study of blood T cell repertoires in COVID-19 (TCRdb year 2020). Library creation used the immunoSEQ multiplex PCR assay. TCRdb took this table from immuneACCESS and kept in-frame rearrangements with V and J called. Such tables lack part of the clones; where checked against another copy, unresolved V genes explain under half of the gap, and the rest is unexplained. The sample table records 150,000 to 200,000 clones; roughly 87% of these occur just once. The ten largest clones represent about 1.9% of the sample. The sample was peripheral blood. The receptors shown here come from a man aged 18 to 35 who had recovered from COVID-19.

This CDR3 is CASSVADLGDEAFF. The CDR3 DNA is TGTGCCAGCAGCGTAGCTGATTTAGGGGATGAAGCTTTCTTT. V and J are TRBV9 and TRBJ1-1, with a weak D call TRBD1 (5 bases). Germline V gene data show CDR1 as SGDLS and CDR2 as YYNGEE. V was trimmed by 0 bases and J by 7 bases, leaving 13 bases between them. The CDR3 runs to 14 residues.

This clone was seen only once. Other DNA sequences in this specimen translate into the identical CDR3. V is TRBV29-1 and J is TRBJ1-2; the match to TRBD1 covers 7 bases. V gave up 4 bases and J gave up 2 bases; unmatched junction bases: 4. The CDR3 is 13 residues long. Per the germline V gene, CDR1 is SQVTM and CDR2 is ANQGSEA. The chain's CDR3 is CSVGTGANYGYTF. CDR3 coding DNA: TGCAGCGTTGGGACAGGCGCCAACTATGGCTACACCTTC.

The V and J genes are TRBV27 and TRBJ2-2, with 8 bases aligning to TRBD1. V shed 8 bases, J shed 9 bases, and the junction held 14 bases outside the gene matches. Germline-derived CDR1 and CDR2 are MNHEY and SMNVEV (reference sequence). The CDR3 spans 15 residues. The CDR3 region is CASGWPGTGSRELFF. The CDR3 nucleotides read TGTGCCAGCGGATGGCCCGGGACAGGTAGTCGGGAGCTGTTTTTT.

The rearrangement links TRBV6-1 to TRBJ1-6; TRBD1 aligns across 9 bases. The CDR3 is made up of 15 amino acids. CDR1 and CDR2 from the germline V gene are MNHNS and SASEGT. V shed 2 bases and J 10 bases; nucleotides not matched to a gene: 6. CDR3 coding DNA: TGTGCCAGCAGTGAATGGCGGACAGGGGAATCACCCCTCCACTTT. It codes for CASSEWRTGESPLHF.

Written as DNA, the CDR3 is TGTGCCAGCAGCTTTGGGAGCGGGACCACAGATACGCAGTATTTT. It is translated as CASSFGSGTTDTQYF. The rearrangement links TRBV5-8 to TRBJ2-3; 7 nucleotides agree with TRBD2. This CDR3 has 15 amino acids. The germline gives CDR1 SGHTS, CDR2 YDEGEE. J lost 2 bases, V lost 2 bases, and 5 bases had no gene match.

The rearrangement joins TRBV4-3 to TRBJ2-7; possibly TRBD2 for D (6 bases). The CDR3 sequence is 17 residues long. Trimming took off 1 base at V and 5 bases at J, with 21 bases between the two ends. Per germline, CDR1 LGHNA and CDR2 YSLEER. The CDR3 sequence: CASSQVGLLAIPNEQYF. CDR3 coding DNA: TGCGCCAGCAGCCAAGTGGGACTTTTAGCTATCCCCAACGAGCAGTACTTC.

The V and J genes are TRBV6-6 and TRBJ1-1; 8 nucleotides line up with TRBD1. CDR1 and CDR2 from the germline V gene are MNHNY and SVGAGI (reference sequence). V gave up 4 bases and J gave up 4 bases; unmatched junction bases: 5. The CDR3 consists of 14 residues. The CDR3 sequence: CASSLGQGSTEAFF. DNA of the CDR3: TGTGCCAGCAGTTTAGGACAGGGAAGCACTGAAGCTTTCTTT.

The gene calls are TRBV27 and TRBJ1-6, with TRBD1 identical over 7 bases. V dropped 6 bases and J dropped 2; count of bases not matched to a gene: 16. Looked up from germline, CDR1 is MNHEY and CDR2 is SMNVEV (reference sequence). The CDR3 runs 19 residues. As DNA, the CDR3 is TGTGCCAGCAGCCCGAAGGTGGGGACAGTGAGGACCTATAATTCACCCCTCCACTTT. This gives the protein CASSPKVGTVRTYNSPLHF.

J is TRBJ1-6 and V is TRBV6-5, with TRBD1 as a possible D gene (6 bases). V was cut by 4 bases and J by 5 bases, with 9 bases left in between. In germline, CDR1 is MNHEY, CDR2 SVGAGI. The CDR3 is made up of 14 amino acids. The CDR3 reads CASSSGQNNSPLHF. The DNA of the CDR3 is TGTGCCAGCAGTTCCGGACAGAATAATTCACCCCTCCACTTT.

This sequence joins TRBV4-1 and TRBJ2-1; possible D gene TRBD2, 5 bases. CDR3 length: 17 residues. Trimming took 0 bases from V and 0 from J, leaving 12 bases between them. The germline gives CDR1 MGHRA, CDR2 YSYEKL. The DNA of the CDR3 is TGCGCCAGCAGCCAAGATGAGGGCAGGATCTCCTACAATGAGCAGTTCTTC. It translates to CASSQDEGRISYNEQFF.

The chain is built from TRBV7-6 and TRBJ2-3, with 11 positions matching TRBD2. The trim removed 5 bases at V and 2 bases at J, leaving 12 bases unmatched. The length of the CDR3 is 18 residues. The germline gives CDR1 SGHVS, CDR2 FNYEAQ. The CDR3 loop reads CASSERLAGGPNTDTQYF. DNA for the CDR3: TGTGCCAGCAGCGAGCGGCTAGCGGGAGGACCAAACACAGATACGCAGTATTTT.

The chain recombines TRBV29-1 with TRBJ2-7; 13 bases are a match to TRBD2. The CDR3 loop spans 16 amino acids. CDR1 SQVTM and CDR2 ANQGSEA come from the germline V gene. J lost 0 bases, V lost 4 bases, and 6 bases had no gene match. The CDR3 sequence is CSVGGLAGANSYEQYF. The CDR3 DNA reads TGCAGCGTTGGAGGACTAGCGGGAGCTAACTCCTACGAGCAGTACTTC.

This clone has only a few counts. CDR3 protein: CASSPWRASTNEKLFF. CDR3 DNA: TGTGCCAGCTCACCATGGAGGGCCTCAACTAATGAAAAACTGTTTTTT. The chain uses TRBV18 and TRBJ1-4; D is undetermined. CDR1 and CDR2 from the germline V gene are KGHSH and LQKENI. The germline V and J ends were trimmed by 2 bases and 0 bases, with 10 bases remaining between them. The CDR3 covers 16 residues. The whole variable domain, remainder taken from reference TRBV18 and TRBJ1-4, is NAGVMQNPRHLVRRRGQEARLRCSPMKGHSHVYWYRQLPEEGLKFMVYLQKENIIDESGMPKERFSAEFPKEGPSILRIQQVVRGDSAAYFCASSPWRASTNEKLFFGSGTQLSVL.

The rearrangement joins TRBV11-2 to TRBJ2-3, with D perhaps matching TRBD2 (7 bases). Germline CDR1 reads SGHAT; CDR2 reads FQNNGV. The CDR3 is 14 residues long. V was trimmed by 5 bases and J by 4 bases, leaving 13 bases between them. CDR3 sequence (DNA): TGTGCCAGCAGCCTCATGGGGGGGCCAGATACGCAGTATTTT. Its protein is CASSLMGGPDTQYF. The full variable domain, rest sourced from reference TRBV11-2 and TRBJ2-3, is EAGVAQSPRYKIIEKRQSVAFWCNPISGHATLYWYQQILGQGPKLLIQFQNNGVVDDSQLPKDRFSAERLKGVDSTLKIQPAKLEDSAVYLCASSLMGGPDTQYFGPGTRLTVL.

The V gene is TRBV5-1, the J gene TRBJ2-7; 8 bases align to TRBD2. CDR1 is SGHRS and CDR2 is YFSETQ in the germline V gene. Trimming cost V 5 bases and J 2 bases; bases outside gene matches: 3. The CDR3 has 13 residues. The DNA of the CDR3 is TGCGCCAGCAGGGGTAGCGGGACCTACGAGCAGTACTTC. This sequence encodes CASRGSGTYEQYF.

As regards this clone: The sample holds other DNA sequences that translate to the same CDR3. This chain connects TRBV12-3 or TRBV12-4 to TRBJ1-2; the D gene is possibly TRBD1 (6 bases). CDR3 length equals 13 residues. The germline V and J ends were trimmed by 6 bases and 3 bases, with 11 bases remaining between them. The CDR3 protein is CASRQGRDYGYTF. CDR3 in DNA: TGTGCCAGCAGGCAGGGGAGGGACTATGGCTACACCTTC.

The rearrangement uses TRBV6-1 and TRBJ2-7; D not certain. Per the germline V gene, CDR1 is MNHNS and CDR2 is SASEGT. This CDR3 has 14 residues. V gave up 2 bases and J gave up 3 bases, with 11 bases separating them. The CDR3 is CASSEQQAFYEQYF. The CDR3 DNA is TGTGCCAGCAGTGAACAGCAGGCGTTCTACGAGCAGTACTTC.

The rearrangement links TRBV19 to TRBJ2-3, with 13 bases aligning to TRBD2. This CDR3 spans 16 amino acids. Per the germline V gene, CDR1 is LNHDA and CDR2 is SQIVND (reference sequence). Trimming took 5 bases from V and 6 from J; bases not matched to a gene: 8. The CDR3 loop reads CASSPWTSGSKDTQYF. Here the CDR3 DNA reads TGTGCCAGTAGTCCCTGGACTAGCGGGAGTAAGGATACGCAGTATTTT.

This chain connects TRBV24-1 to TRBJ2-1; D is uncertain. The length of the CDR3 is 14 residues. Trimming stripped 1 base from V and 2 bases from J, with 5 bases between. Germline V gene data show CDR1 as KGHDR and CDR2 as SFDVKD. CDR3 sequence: CATSDFNTYNEQFF. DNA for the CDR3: TGTGCCACCAGTGATTTTAATACCTACAATGAGCAGTTCTTC.

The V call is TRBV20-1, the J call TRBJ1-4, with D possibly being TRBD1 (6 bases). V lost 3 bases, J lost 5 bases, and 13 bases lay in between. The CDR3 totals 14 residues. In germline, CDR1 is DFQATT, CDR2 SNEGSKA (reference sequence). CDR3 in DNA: TGCAGTGCTAGTCTGACGACAGGAAATGAAAAACTGTTTTTT. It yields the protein CSASLTTGNEKLFF.

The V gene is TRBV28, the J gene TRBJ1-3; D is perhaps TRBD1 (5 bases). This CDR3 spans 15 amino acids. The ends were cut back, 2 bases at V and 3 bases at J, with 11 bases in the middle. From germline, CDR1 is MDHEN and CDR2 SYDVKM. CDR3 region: CASSLPGQIGNTIYF. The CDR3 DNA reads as TGTGCCAGCAGTTTACCAGGGCAGATTGGAAACACCATATATTTT.